This T cell receptor beta chain was sequenced during a study of TIL therapy for anti-PD-1-resistant metastatic lung cancer. Study-level background: Tumors were harvested before any PD-1/PD-L1 blockade. A few tumors were EGFR-mutant and two were ALK-rearranged. Median tumor PD-L1 proportion score was roughly 5.9%.

Sequencing used immunoSEQ v3. The table came from immunoSEQ multiplex PCR; TCRdb's copy has only in-frame clones and leaves some out. The data hold tens of thousands of clones, with more than 60% observed a single time. The CDR3 runs 12 residues. V lost 4 bases and J lost 8, with 12 bases in between. Germline V gives CDR1 SGDLS, CDR2 YYNGEE. The time point denotes: pre-treatment sample, taken before nivolumab and TIL therapy. The clonotype was recovered from a person aged 25 to 85 with non-small cell lung cancer. The specimen comprised blood, sampled at baseline. The chain employs TRBV9 and TRBJ1-2; D unresolved. CDR3 coding DNA: TGTGCCAGCAGCCCGGGGTTGAGGGGCTACACCTTC. This codes for CASSPGLRGYTF.